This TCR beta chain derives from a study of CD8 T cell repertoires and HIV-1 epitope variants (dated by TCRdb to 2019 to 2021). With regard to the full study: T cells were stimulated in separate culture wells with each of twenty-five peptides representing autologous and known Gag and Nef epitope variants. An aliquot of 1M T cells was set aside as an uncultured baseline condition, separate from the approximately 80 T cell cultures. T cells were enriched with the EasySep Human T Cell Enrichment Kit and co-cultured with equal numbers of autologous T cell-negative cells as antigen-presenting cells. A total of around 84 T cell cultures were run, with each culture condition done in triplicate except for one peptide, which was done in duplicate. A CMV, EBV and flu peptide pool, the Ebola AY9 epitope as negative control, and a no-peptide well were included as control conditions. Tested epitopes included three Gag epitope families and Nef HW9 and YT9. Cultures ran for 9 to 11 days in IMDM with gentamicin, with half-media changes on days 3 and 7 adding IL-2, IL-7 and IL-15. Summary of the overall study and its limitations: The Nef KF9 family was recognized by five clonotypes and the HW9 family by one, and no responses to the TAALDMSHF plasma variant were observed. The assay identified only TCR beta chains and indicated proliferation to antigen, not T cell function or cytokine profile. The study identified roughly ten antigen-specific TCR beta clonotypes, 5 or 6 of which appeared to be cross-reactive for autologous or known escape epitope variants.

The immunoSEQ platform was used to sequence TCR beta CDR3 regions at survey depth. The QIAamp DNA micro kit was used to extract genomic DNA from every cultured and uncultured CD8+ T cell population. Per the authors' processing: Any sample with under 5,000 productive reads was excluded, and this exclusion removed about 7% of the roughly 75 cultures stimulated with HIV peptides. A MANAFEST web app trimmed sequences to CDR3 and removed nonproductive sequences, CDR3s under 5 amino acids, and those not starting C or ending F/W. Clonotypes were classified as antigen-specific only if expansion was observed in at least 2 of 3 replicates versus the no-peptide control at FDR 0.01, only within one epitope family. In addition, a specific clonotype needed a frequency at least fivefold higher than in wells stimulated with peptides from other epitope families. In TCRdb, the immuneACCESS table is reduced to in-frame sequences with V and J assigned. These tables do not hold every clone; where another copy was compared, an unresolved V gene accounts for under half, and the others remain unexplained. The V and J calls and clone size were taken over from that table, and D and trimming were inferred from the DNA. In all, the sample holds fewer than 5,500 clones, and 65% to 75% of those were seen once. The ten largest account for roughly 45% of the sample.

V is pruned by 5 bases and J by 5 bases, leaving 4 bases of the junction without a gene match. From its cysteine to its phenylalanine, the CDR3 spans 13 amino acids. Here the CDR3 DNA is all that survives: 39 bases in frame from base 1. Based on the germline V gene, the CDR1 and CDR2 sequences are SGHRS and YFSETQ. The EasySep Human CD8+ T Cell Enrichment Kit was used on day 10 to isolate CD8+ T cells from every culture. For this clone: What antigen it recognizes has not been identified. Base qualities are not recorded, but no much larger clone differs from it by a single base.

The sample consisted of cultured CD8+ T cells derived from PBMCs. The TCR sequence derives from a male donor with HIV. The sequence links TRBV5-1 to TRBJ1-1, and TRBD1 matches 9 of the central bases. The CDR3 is CASSSGQGTEAFF. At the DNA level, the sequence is TGCGCCAGCAGTTCTGGACAGGGGACTGAAGCTTTCTTT.